This record looks at one TCR beta chain sequence and its context. Its antigen is not identified. The source of the sample is a study of cytomegalovirus exposure and HLA in healthy donors. The study's findings and limits: Presence/absence comparisons presumed near-even sequencing depth among donors. Productive rates of about 90% or about 30% were seen for most TCR beta V segments in an earlier analysis. The CMV antigen specificity of a few CMV-associated chains was confirmed through in vitro analysis.

Both 60 Vbeta primers and 13 Jbeta primers went into the PCR. Only in-frame clones appear in the TCRdb table, and some are missing; sequencing was by immunoSEQ multiplex PCR. This sample yields around 150,000 clones, of which around 78% are seen a single time; roughly 1% belongs to the top ten. Germline CDR1 and CDR2: GTSNPN and SVGIG (reference sequence). Trimming removed 0 bases from V and 1 base from J, with 10 bases in between. The CDR3 is 14 residues long. Sequenced sample: PBMCs. This receptor was obtained from a woman aged 40-49 years in good health and CMV-seronegative. V and J are TRBV30 and TRBJ2-7, with a weak D call TRBD2 (6 bases). CDR3 residues: CAWSVGGVSYEQYF. CDR3 sequence (DNA): TGTGCCTGGAGTGTAGGCGGGGTATCCTACGAGCAGTACTTC.